This TCR beta chain appears in the sequencing data of a study of long-term antiretroviral therapy in people with HIV. Study background: It was about a decade before the 2015 immediate-ART recommendation that the earliest samples were taken.

The V gene lost 5 bases and the J gene lost 4 bases, with 14 bases spanning the gap. Germline V gene sequence: CDR1 SGHAT, CDR2 FQNNGV. This CDR3 spans 14 amino acids. Sequencing used immunoSEQ v3.0 at survey level. Sequencing was performed with immunoSEQ multiplex PCR; in TCRdb, only in-frame clones are kept and a portion is missing. The table lists some 14,000 clones, around 83% of them singletons, with approximately 20% in the top ten. The V and J genes are TRBV11-2 and TRBJ1-2; D may be TRBD1 (5 bases). This receptor was obtained from a man aged 35 to 55 with HIV. The material was unsorted PBMCs, obtained just before starting antiretroviral therapy. In nucleotides, the CDR3 is TGTGCCAGCAGCCCAGCGGGGCTTGGCTATGGCTACACCTTC. It specifies CASSPAGLGYGYTF.